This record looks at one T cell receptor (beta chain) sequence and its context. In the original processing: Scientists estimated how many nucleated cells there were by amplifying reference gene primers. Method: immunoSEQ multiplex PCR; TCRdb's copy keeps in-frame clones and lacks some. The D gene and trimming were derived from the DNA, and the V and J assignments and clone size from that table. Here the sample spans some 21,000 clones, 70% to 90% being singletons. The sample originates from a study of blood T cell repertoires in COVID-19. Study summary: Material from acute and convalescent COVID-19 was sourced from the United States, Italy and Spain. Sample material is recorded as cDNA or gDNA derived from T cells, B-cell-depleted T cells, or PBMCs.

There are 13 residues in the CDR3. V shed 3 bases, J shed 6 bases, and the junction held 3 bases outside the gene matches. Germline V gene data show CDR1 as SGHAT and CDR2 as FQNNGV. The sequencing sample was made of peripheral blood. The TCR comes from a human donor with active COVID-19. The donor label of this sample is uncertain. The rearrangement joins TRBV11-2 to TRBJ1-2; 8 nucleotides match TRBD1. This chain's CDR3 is CASSFGQGDGYTF. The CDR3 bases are TGTGCCAGCAGCTTCGGACAGGGCGATGGCTACACCTTC.